This T cell receptor beta chain comes out of a study of blood T cell repertoires in COVID-19. Recruits, aged roughly 18 to 89 years, lived in approximately 26 US areas. In assigning cohorts, the study relied on participant-reported clinical history. Germline lookup yields CDR1 MNHEY and CDR2 SMNVEV (reference sequence). Trimming removed 5 bases from V and 8 bases from J; junction bases left unmatched: 9. This CDR3 is 14 amino acids long. Original data processing: Cell counts per sample came from amplifying reference gene primers. Using immunoSEQ multiplex PCR, the repertoire was profiled, and TCRdb retains in-frame clones only, with some absent. V, J and clone size are taken as reported in that table, and D and trimming were inferred from the DNA itself. This table has 300,000 to 350,000 clones, 90% appearing once.

Sequenced input: PBMCs or T cells enriched from blood (not recorded which). The receptor was isolated from a young woman with acute COVID-19. The chain combines TRBV27 with TRBJ1-5, with TRBD1 identical over 7 bases. The CDR3 bases are TGTGCCAGCAGTCCACAGGGGCCGGGAGAGCCCCAGCATTTT. Amino acids: CASSPQGPGEPQHF.